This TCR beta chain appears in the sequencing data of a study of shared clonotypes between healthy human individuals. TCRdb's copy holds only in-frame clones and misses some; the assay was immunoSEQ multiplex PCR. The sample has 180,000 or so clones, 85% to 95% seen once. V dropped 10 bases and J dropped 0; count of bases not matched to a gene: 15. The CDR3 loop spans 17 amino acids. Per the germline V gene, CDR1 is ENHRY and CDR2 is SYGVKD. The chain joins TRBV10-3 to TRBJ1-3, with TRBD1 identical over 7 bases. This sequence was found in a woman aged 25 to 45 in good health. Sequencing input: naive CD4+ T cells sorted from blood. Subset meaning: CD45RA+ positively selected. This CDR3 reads CASREWDSLLSGNTIYF. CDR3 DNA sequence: TGTGCCAGCCGGGAGTGGGACAGCCTCCTCTCTGGAAACACCATATATTTT.